The 11 T cell receptor beta chains below all came from one sample that was sequenced in a study of blood T cell repertoires in COVID-19. Assay used: immunoSEQ multiplex PCR; TCRdb lists only in-frame clones, some missing. Among 69,000 or so clones listed, around 91% were seen once. Sequencing was performed on peripheral blood. The receptors were sampled from a man in his fifties or sixties with acute or convalescent COVID-19.

The chain joins TRBV6-5 to TRBJ2-7; 12 bases align to TRBD2. The CDR3 loop spans 15 amino acids. Trimming removed 5 bases from V and 5 bases from J; junction bases left unmatched: 7. Germline V CDR1 and CDR2: MNHEY, SVGAGI. The CDR3, as DNA: TGTGCCAGCAGTCTCCGGACTAGCGGGACCGACGAGCAGTACTTC. It specifies CASSLRTSGTDEQYF.

This clone was detected a few times. Compared with germline, one end of the junction differs, possibly owing to a read error. This rearrangement joins TRBV6-5 to TRBJ2-7; 7 nucleotides align to TRBD1. The germline V gene encodes CDR1 MNHEY and CDR2 SVGAGI. The CDR3 runs 13 residues. CDR3 protein: CATSRQGRDEQYF. CDR3 nucleotides: TGTGCCACCAGTCGACAGGGTCGTGACGAGCAGTACTTC.

The chain has TRBV18 and TRBJ2-1; 10 positions match TRBD2. The CDR3 spans 15 residues. In germline, CDR1 is KGHSH, CDR2 LQKENI. V trimming: 6 bases; J trimming: 4 bases; junction bases outside the gene matches: 6. The CDR3 protein is CASSGTSGKYNEQFF. DNA for the CDR3: TGTGCCAGCTCCGGCACTAGCGGGAAGTACAATGAGCAGTTCTTC.

This clone was counted a single time. This chain joins TRBV7-9 and TRBJ1-2; no definite D call. Trimming took 3 bases from V and 6 from J, leaving 5 bases between them. The germline V gene has CDR1 SEHNR and CDR2 FQNEAQ (reference sequence). The CDR3 sequence is 11 residues long. In DNA, the CDR3 is TGTGCCAGCAGCTTGAGCGATGGCTACACCTTC. It is translated as CASSLSDGYTF.

This clone was counted between two and nine times. The CDR3 sequence: CASSFGQGSYNEQFF. CDR3 bases: TGTGCCAGCAGCTTTGGGCAGGGGTCCTACAATGAGCAGTTCTTC. This chain links TRBV7-2 with TRBJ2-1, with D possibly being TRBD1 (6 bases). The CDR3 is 15 amino acids. Germline values: CDR1 SGHTA, CDR2 FQGNSA. The V end was cut by 3 bases, the J end by 1 base, with 10 bases between.

The chain combines TRBV27 with TRBJ2-7; 8 positions match TRBD1. The CDR3 runs to 17 residues. CDR1 is MNHEY, CDR2 SMNVEV, per germline (reference sequence). The V and J ends lost 6 bases and 3 bases, in that order; junction bases with no gene match: 16. In nucleotides, the CDR3 is TGTGCCAGCAGGTCCTCAGGGTGGGGGACAGGAATCTACGAGCAGTACTTC. It specifies CASRSSGWGTGIYEQYF.

CDR3 DNA: TGTGCCAGCAGCGTTTCTGGACTAGCGGTTTACAATGAGCAGTTCTTC. Translating gives CASSVSGLAVYNEQFF. This chain joins TRBV2 and TRBJ2-1; TRBD2 matches at 10 bases. This CDR3 spans 16 amino acids. Losses at the gene ends were 6 bases for V and 4 bases for J; bases not matched to a gene: 9. Germline CDR1 reads SNHLY; CDR2 reads FYNNEI.

This chain uses TRBV5-1 with TRBJ2-7; 13 bases map to TRBD2. Trimming at V came to 0 bases and at J to 5 bases, leaving 8 bases not matched to a gene. Germline V gene lookup returns CDR1 SGHRS and CDR2 YFSETQ. The CDR3 has 17 residues. CDR3 DNA sequence: TGCGCCAGCAGCTTGGAGCGACTAGCGGGAGGTGTCGACGAGCAGTACTTC. It is translated as CASSLERLAGGVDEQYF.

The rearrangement uses TRBV24-1 and TRBJ2-3, with 7 bases aligning to TRBD1. The J segment lost 7 bases and the V segment lost 5 bases, leaving 8 bases of the junction unmatched. This CDR3 region has 14 residues. The germline V gene has CDR1 KGHDR and CDR2 SFDVKD. CDR3 DNA sequence: TGTGCCACCAGTGCAGGGGGATGGTCATATACGCAGTATTTT. This gives the protein CATSAGGWSYTQYF.

The genes are TRBV18 and TRBJ1-2; TRBD1 agrees at 7 bases. The CDR3 is made up of 15 amino acids. The J segment lost 3 bases and the V segment lost 3 bases, leaving 7 bases of the junction unmatched. CDR1 and CDR2 from the germline V gene are KGHSH and LQKENI. Here the CDR3 reads CASSPTGALDYGYTF. CDR3 sequence (DNA): TGTGCCAGCTCACCCACAGGGGCGTTAGACTATGGCTACACCTTC. The full variable domain, with the rest looked up from reference TRBV18 and TRBJ1-2, is NAGVMQNPRHLVRRRGQEARLRCSPMKGHSHVYWYRQLPEEGLKFMVYLQKENIIDESGMPKERFSAEFPKEGPSILRIQQVVRGDSAAYFCASSPTGALDYGYTFGSGTRLTVV.

The chain is built from TRBV7-2 and TRBJ2-7, with a weak D call TRBD2 (6 bases). The CDR3 is 15 residues long. Germline-derived CDR1 and CDR2 are SGHTA and FQGNSA. Deletions cut 4 bases from V and 4 bases from J, with 17 bases between. Here the CDR3 reads CASSSSRDSGYEQYF. The CDR3 DNA reads TGTGCCAGCAGCTCCTCTAGGGACTCCGGATACGAGCAGTACTTC.